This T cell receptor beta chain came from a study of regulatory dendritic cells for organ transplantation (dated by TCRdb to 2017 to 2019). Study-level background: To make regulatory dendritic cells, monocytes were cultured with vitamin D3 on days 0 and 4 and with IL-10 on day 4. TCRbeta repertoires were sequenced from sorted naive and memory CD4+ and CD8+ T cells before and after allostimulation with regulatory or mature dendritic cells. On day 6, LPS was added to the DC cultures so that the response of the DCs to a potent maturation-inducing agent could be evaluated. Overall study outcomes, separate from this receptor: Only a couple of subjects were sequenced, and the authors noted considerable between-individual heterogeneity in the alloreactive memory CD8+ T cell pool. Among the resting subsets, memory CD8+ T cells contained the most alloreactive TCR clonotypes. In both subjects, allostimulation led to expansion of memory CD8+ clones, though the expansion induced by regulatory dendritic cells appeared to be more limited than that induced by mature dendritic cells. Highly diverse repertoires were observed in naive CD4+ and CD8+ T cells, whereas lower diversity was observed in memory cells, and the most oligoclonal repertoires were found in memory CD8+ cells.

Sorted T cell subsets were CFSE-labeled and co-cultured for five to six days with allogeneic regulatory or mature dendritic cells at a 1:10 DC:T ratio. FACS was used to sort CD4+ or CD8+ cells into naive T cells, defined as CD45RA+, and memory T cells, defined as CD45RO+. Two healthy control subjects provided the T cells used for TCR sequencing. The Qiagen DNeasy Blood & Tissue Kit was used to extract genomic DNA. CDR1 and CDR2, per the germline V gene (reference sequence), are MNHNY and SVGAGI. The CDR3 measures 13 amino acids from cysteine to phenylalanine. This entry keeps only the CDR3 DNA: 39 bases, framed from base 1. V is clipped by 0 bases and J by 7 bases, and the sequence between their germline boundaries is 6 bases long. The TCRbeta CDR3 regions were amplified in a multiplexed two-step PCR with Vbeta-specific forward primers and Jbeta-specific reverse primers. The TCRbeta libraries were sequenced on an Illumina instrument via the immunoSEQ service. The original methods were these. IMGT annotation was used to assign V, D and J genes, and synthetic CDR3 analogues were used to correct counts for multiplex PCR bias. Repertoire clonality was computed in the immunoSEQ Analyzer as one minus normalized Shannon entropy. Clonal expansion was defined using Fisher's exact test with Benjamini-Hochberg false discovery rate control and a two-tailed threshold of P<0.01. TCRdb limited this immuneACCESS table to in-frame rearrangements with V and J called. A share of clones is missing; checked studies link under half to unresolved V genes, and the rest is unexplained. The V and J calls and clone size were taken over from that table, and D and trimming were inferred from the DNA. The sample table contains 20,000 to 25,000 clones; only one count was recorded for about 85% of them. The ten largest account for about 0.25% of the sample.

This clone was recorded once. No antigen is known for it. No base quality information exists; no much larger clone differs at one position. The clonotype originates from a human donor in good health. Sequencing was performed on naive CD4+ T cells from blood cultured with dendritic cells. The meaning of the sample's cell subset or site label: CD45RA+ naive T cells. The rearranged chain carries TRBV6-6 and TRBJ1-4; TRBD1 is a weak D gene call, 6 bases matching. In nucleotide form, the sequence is TGTGCCAGCAGTTACTCGGACAGTGAAAAACTGTTTTTT. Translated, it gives CASSYSDSEKLFF.